The 31 T cell receptor beta chains in this list originate from one sample, sequenced in a study of cytomegalovirus exposure and HLA in healthy donors. Primers for the PCR totalled 60 Vbeta and 13 Jbeta. Generated by immunoSEQ multiplex PCR, the TCRdb table keeps only in-frame clones and is missing some. The table records over 35,000 clones, approximately 60% of them present only once. The sample was PBMCs. All receptors come from a human donor in good health.

This clone was counted a single time. The rearrangement joins TRBV4-1 to TRBJ1-5, with D unclear. The V end was cut by 4 bases, the J end by 3 bases, with 13 bases between. Per germline, CDR1 MGHRA and CDR2 YSYEKL. The CDR3 is 15 amino acids. The CDR3, as DNA: TGCGCCAGCAGCCGCAATGGGCAGATCAATCAGCCCCAGCATTTT. Its translation is CASSRNGQINQPQHF.

The chain employs TRBV2 and TRBJ2-7, with TRBD1 matching over 7 bases. The junction had 7 bases not matched to a gene; V was cut back by 6 bases and J by 2 bases. The germline gives CDR1 SNHLY, CDR2 FYNNEI. The CDR3 loop spans 14 amino acids. The DNA of the CDR3 is TGTGCCAGCAGCTCCGGGACAGACGCCTACGAGCAGTACTTC. Translation gives CASSSGTDAYEQYF.

CDR3 residues: CASSARWEAEWGDEQFF. For the CDR3, the DNA is TGTGCCAGCAGCGCAAGGTGGGAGGCCGAATGGGGCGATGAGCAGTTCTTC. The chain recombines TRBV11-2 with TRBJ2-1; the D gene is possibly TRBD2 (6 bases). The germline CDR1 and CDR2 sequences are SGHAT and FQNNGV. V lost 5 bases and J lost 8, with 25 bases in between. This CDR3 region has 17 residues.

This chain uses TRBV5-1 with TRBJ1-5, with TRBD1 matching 7 bases. The CDR3 runs 14 residues. The V gene's germline CDR1 is SGHRS and CDR2 YFSETQ. V was clipped by 0 bases and J by 5 bases; unmatched bases: 2. For the CDR3, the DNA is TGCGCCAGCAGCTTGGGCAGGGGGGATCAGCCCCAGCATTTT. Protein sequence: CASSLGRGDQPQHF.

This sequence joins TRBV9 and TRBJ1-2; TRBD1 might be the D (5 bases). V was cut by 4 bases and J by 2 bases, with 9 bases left in between. CDR1 and CDR2 (germline): SGDLS, YYNGEE. The length of the CDR3 is 13 residues. This CDR3 is CASSPRENYGYTF. Here the CDR3 DNA reads TGTGCCAGCAGCCCCAGGGAAAACTATGGCTACACCTTC. Full variable domain (missing parts from reference TRBV9 and TRBJ1-2): DSGVTQTPKHLITATGQRVTLRCSPRSGDLSVYWYQQSLDQGLQFLIQYYNGEERAKGNILERFSAQQFPDLHSELNLSSLELGDSALYFCASSPRENYGYTFGSGTRLTVV.

V usage is TRBV5-1 and J usage is TRBJ1-4; unclear D gene. The CDR3 length is 16 residues. Per the germline V gene, CDR1 is SGHRS and CDR2 is YFSETQ. Trimming removed 3 bases from V and 3 bases from J, with 15 bases in between. CDR3 coding DNA: TGCGCCAGCAGCTCCCTATCAGCACTAGCTAATGAAAAACTGTTTTTT. This sequence encodes CASSSLSALANEKLFF.

This chain links TRBV19 with TRBJ2-7, with a possible D match to TRBD1 (5 bases). The CDR3 is 12 amino acids. The germline V gene has CDR1 LNHDA and CDR2 SQIVND (reference sequence). The V and J ends lost 8 bases and 4 bases respectively, with 12 bases between them. The CDR3 region is CASQDTRYEQYF. CDR3 bases: TGTGCCAGTCAGGACACACGTTACGAGCAGTACTTC.

CDR3 sequence (DNA): TGTGCCAGCAGCGTAGCGGACAGGGGGCTCACAGATACGCAGTATTTT. As protein: CASSVADRGLTDTQYF. The chain is built from TRBV9 and TRBJ2-3; TRBD1 matches 11 bases. The CDR3 runs to 16 residues. Per germline, CDR1 SGDLS and CDR2 YYNGEE. The V and J ends lost 0 bases and 2 bases, in that order; junction bases with no gene match: 2.

The chain is built from TRBV10-3 and TRBJ1-5, with 8 bases fitting TRBD1. With V trimmed by 6 bases and J by 7 bases, 14 bases remained unmatched. Germline-derived CDR1 and CDR2 are ENHRY and SYGVKD. This CDR3 spans 16 amino acids. CDR3 coding DNA: TGTGCCATCAGCGACATCGGACAGGGTGGTGTCCAGCCCCAGCATTTT. This sequence encodes CAISDIGQGGVQPQHF.

The CDR3 region has the DNA TGTGCCAGCACACCAGTGAATCCTACTGGGGGGACTGAAGCTTTCTTT. This codes for CASTPVNPTGGTEAFF. This sequence joins TRBV2 and TRBJ1-1; D perhaps matches TRBD1 (5 bases). CDR1 is SNHLY, CDR2 FYNNEI, per germline. The CDR3 is 16 amino acids. Trimming took 7 bases from V and 5 from J, leaving 23 bases between them.

CDR3 sequence reads: CAMSGGLEPDYEQYF. CDR3 nucleotides: TGTGCCATGAGCGGGGGTCTGGAACCAGACTACGAGCAGTACTTC. The V call is TRBV10-3, the J call TRBJ2-7; 8 bases match TRBD2. There are 15 residues in the CDR3. The germline V gene encodes CDR1 ENHRY and CDR2 SYGVKD. V lost 9 bases, J lost 3 bases, and 13 bases stayed unmatched.

The gene calls are TRBV5-1 and TRBJ2-1; 7 nucleotides line up with TRBD1. Trimming removed 3 bases from V and 3 bases from J; junction bases left unmatched: 6. This CDR3 has 15 amino acids. The germline gives CDR1 SGHRS, CDR2 YFSETQ. The DNA for the CDR3 is TGCGCCAGCAGCTCCCCCGGGACAGACTACAATGAGCAGTTCTTC. Protein: CASSSPGTDYNEQFF.

This rearrangement joins TRBV2 to TRBJ1-2; 8 bases agree with TRBD1. This CDR3 contains 16 residues. V dropped 5 bases and J dropped 0; count of bases not matched to a gene: 8. Germline V gives CDR1 SNHLY, CDR2 FYNNEI. The CDR3 coding sequence is TGTGCCAGCAGTTTGCTGGACAGGGCGTCTAACTATGGCTACACCTTC. Protein product: CASSLLDRASNYGYTF.

V usage is TRBV2 and J usage is TRBJ2-5; D gene unclear. CDR3 length: 11 residues. Per germline, CDR1 SNHLY and CDR2 FYNNEI. V lost 2 bases, J lost 5 bases, and 3 bases lay in between. The CDR3 here is CASSERETQYF. CDR3 DNA sequence: TGTGCCAGCAGTGAACGGGAGACCCAGTACTTC.

This chain joins TRBV7-2 and TRBJ2-2; D is perhaps TRBD2 (6 bases). The V end was cut by 4 bases, the J end by 7 bases, with 10 bases between. In germline, CDR1 is SGHTA, CDR2 FQGNSA. CDR3 length equals 13 residues. The CDR3 sequence is CASSSVRGGELFF. The CDR3 DNA reads as TGTGCCAGCAGCTCTGTGCGGGGCGGGGAGCTGTTTTTT. Based on the CDR3 plus reference TRBV7-2 and TRBJ2-2, the full variable domain is GAGVSQSPSNKVTEKGKDVELRCDPISGHTALYWYRQSLGQGLEFLIYFQGNSAPDKSGLPSDRFSAERTGGSVSTLTIQRTQQEDSAVYLCASSSVRGGELFFGEGSRLTVL.

This rearrangement joins TRBV4-3 to TRBJ1-3; D is uncertain. The germline V gene encodes CDR1 LGHNA and CDR2 YSLEER. The CDR3 has 13 amino acids. V lost 3 bases and J lost 1, with 4 bases in between. The CDR3 sequence: CASSQLSGNTIYF. In DNA form, the CDR3 reads TGCGCCAGCAGCCAGTTATCTGGAAACACCATATATTTT.

The genes are TRBV10-3 and TRBJ2-2; 10 bases align to TRBD1. The CDR3 consists of 15 residues. Germline CDR1 is ENHRY and CDR2 is SYGVKD. V was pared by 5 bases and J by 5 bases, with 5 bases of the junction left unmatched. This CDR3 is CAISTTGGRTGELFF. The CDR3 DNA reads as TGTGCCATCAGTACGACAGGGGGCCGGACCGGGGAGCTGTTTTTT.

The chain is built from TRBV7-2 and TRBJ2-7, with a tentative D call TRBD2 (5 bases). Trimming took off 1 base at V and 3 bases at J, with 13 bases between the two ends. Germline CDR1 SGHTA, CDR2 FQGNSA. The CDR3 extends over 15 amino acids. The CDR3 region is CASSLEADSYYEQYF. DNA for the CDR3: TGTGCCAGCAGCTTAGAGGCGGACTCCTACTACGAGCAGTACTTC.

V is TRBV6-1 and J is TRBJ2-4; the match to TRBD1 covers 8 bases. V dropped 6 bases and J dropped 4; count of bases not matched to a gene: 8. The CDR3 consists of 15 residues. CDR1 MNHNS and CDR2 SASEGT come from the germline V gene. The CDR3 reads CASRSIRTGKNIQYF. As DNA, the CDR3 is TGTGCCAGCAGGTCGATACGGACAGGGAAAAACATTCAGTACTTC.

The rearrangement uses TRBV5-1 and TRBJ2-7; TRBD1 matches at 9 bases. This CDR3 comprises 14 residues. The J segment lost 6 bases and the V segment lost 5 bases, leaving 9 bases of the junction unmatched. The V gene's germline CDR1 is SGHRS and CDR2 YFSETQ. For the CDR3, the DNA is TGCGCCAGCAGTCGCTGGACAGGGGCGGTCGAGCAGTACTTC. This translates into CASSRWTGAVEQYF.

The chain uses TRBV5-1 and TRBJ1-2; a possible D gene is TRBD1 (5 bases). Trimming took off 0 bases at V and 7 bases at J, with 13 bases between the two ends. The CDR3 has 14 residues. Germline CDR1 reads SGHRS; CDR2 reads YFSETQ. CDR3 sequence reads: CASSLVSQGGGYTF. The CDR3, as DNA: TGCGCCAGCAGCTTGGTCTCCCAGGGCGGTGGCTACACCTTC.

The count of this clone is one. The rearrangement joins TRBV11-2 to TRBJ1-2, with D perhaps TRBD1 (6 bases). This CDR3 spans 14 amino acids. Germline lookup yields CDR1 SGHAT and CDR2 FQNNGV. Trimming removed 4 bases from V and 3 bases from J, with 12 bases in between. CDR3 sequence reads: CASSSQSGDYGYTF. The CDR3 DNA is TGTGCCAGCAGCTCTCAATCAGGGGACTATGGCTACACCTTC.

The V gene is TRBV7-9, the J gene TRBJ2-7; D possibly corresponds to TRBD2 (6 bases). Trimming removed 3 bases at V and 3 bases at J, with 12 bases between. Looked up from germline, CDR1 is SEHNR and CDR2 is FQNEAQ (reference sequence). The CDR3 contains 14 residues. The CDR3 coding sequence is TGTGCCAGCAGCTTGATGGGGGGAAGCTACGAGCAGTACTTC. Residues: CASSLMGGSYEQYF.

The gene calls are TRBV4-2 and TRBJ1-4; 12 bases agree with TRBD1. J lost 8 bases, V lost 3 bases, and 7 bases had no gene match. The CDR3 has 16 residues. Germline CDR1 reads LGHNA; CDR2 reads YNFKEQ. In DNA, the CDR3 is TGTGCCAGCAGCCATTCTCAGGGACAGGGGGCAGAAAAACTGTTTTTT. Protein product: CASSHSQGQGAEKLFF.

CDR3: CASSYSGNYNEQFF. CDR3 DNA: TGTGCCAGCAGTTATTCGGGGAACTACAATGAGCAGTTCTTC. V usage is TRBV6-5 and J usage is TRBJ2-1; D perhaps matches TRBD2 (5 bases). V lost 3 bases and J lost 3, with 9 bases in between. There are 14 residues in the CDR3. CDR1 and CDR2 (germline): MNHEY, SVGAGI.

Concerning this clone: One junction end does not reproduce the germline sequence, and a read error may be involved. The V and J genes are TRBV6-1 and TRBJ1-6, with TRBD1 matching over 7 bases. The CDR3 length is 16 residues. Germline CDR1 reads MNHNS; CDR2 reads SASEGT. Here the CDR3 DNA reads TGTGCCAGCAGTGAAGGAGGGACAGCCATTAATTCACCCCCCCACTTT. It encodes CASSEGGTAINSPPHF.

The gene calls are TRBV29-1 and TRBJ2-5; D not certain. CDR3 length equals 17 residues. Trimming removed 1 base from V and 0 bases from J, with 18 bases in between. Germline V gene lookup returns CDR1 SQVTM and CDR2 ANQGSEA. The CDR3 is CSVEGVGTESNQETQYF. CDR3 nucleotide sequence: TGCAGCGTTGAAGGGGTCGGTACGGAGAGTAACCAAGAGACCCAGTACTTC.

The V and J genes are TRBV19 and TRBJ1-1; 8 bases are shared with TRBD1. The germline V gene has CDR1 LNHDA and CDR2 SQIVND (reference sequence). The CDR3 totals 19 residues. V lost 9 bases, J lost 5 bases, and 26 bases stayed unmatched. Here the CDR3 reads CASPTTPGQGAFGWTEAFF. CDR3 sequence (DNA): TGTGCCAGCCCAACAACCCCAGGACAGGGCGCGTTTGGGTGGACTGAAGCTTTCTTT.

The chain combines TRBV15 with TRBJ2-1, with D possibly matching TRBD1 (6 bases). The CDR3 has 14 amino acids. Germline loops: CDR1 LNHNV, CDR2 YYDKDF (reference sequence). V was pared by 0 bases and J by 10 bases, with 13 bases between. The CDR3 protein is CATSRDPAGEEQFF. In DNA form, the CDR3 reads TGTGCCACCAGCAGAGATCCGGCAGGGGAGGAGCAGTTCTTC.

The CDR3 reads CSADRLNYGYTF. CDR3 nucleotide sequence: TGCAGCGCGGACAGACTCAACTATGGCTACACCTTC. The V call is TRBV29-1, the J call TRBJ1-2; tentative D call: TRBD1 (6 bases). Per the germline V gene, CDR1 is SQVTM and CDR2 is ANQGSEA. This CDR3 is 12 amino acids long. V lost 7 bases, J lost 2 bases, and 11 bases lay in between.

A few counts support this clone. J is TRBJ2-1 and V is TRBV5-8; 7 nucleotides line up with TRBD1. V was clipped by 6 bases and J by 7 bases; unmatched bases: 10. The germline gives CDR1 SGHTS, CDR2 YDEGEE. The CDR3 is 14 residues long. The CDR3 spells CASKPETGSNEQFF. The CDR3 DNA follows: TGTGCCAGCAAACCAGAGACAGGGTCGAATGAGCAGTTCTTC.